The present TCR beta chain was sequenced within a study of siplizumab effects on memory and regulatory T cells. As to this clone: Its target is not known.

The CDR3 spans 15 residues. The V segment lost 4 bases and the J segment 5 bases; nucleotides outside the gene matches: 2. Germline-derived CDR1 and CDR2 are ENHRY and SYGVKD. TCR templates numbering roughly 94,000 were assayed per sample. Measured with immunoSEQ multiplex PCR; TCRdb has only the in-frame clones, and not every one. Of some 97,000 clones listed, more than 85% are singletons. Study observations and caveats: The alloresponse seemed to draw substantially on naive T cells, which appeared more diverse than memory cells.

Source material: CD4+ T cells sorted from blood. The genes are TRBV10-3 and TRBJ2-3, with 14 bases identical to TRBD2. The receptor's source is a human donor in good health. CDR3 amino acids: CAISAGLAGGDTQYF. CDR3 coding DNA: TGTGCCATCAGTGCAGGACTAGCGGGGGGAGATACGCAGTATTTT.